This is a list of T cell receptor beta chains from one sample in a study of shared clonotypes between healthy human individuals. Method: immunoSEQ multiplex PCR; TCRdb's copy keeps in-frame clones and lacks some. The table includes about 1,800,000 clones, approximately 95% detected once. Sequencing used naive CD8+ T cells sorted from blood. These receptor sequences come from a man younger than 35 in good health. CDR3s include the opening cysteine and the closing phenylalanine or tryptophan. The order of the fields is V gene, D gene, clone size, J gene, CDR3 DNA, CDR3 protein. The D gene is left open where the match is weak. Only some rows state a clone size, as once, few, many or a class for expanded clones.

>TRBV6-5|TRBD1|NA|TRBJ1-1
TGTGCCAGCAGCCCCGGGACAGAAAACACTGAAGCTTTCTTT
CASSPGTENTEAFF
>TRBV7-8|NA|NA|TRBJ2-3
TGTGCCAGCAGCTTAGAACCGGCAGATACGCAGTATTTT
CASSLEPADTQYF
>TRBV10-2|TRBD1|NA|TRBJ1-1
TGCGCCAGCAGGGCAGGGGGTATCACTGAAGCTTTCTTT
CASRAGGITEAFF
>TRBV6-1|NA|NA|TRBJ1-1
TGTGCCAGCCCCTGGAGGACTGAAGCTTTCTTT
CASPWRTEAFF
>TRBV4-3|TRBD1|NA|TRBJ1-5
TGCGCCAGCAGCCATAAAGCCGGGACAGGGGGCGGAGTGGGTCAGCCCCAGCATTTT
CASSHKAGTGGGVGQPQHF
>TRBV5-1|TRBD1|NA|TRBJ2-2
TGCGCCAGCAGCCCGGGACAGGGGAACACCGGGGAGCTGTTTTTT
CASSPGQGNTGELFF
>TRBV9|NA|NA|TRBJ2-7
TGTGCCAGCAGCTTCGGGACTTCTTCCCCCTCCTACGAGCAGTACTTC
CASSFGTSSPSYEQYF
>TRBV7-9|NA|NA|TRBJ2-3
TGTGCCAGCAGCTCATCCGACAGCGGATACACAGATACGCAGTATTTT
CASSSSDSGYTDTQYF
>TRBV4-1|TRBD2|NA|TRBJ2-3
TGCGCCAGCAGCCAAGAACCTAGCGGGAGAGCGGGGGGCACAGATACGCAGTATTTT
CASSQEPSGRAGGTDTQYF
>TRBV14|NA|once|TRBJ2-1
TGTGCCAGCAGCCGATGGGGCCCGAACTACAATGAGCAGTTCTTC
CASSRWGPNYNEQFF
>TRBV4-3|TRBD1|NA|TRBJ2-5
TGCGCCAGCAGCCCATCACAGGGGGCGGGGGAGACCCAGTACTTC
CASSPSQGAGETQYF
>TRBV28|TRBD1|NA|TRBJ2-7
TGTGCCAGCAGTTTCGGACAGGGGCTCTCCTACGAGCAGTACTTC
CASSFGQGLSYEQYF